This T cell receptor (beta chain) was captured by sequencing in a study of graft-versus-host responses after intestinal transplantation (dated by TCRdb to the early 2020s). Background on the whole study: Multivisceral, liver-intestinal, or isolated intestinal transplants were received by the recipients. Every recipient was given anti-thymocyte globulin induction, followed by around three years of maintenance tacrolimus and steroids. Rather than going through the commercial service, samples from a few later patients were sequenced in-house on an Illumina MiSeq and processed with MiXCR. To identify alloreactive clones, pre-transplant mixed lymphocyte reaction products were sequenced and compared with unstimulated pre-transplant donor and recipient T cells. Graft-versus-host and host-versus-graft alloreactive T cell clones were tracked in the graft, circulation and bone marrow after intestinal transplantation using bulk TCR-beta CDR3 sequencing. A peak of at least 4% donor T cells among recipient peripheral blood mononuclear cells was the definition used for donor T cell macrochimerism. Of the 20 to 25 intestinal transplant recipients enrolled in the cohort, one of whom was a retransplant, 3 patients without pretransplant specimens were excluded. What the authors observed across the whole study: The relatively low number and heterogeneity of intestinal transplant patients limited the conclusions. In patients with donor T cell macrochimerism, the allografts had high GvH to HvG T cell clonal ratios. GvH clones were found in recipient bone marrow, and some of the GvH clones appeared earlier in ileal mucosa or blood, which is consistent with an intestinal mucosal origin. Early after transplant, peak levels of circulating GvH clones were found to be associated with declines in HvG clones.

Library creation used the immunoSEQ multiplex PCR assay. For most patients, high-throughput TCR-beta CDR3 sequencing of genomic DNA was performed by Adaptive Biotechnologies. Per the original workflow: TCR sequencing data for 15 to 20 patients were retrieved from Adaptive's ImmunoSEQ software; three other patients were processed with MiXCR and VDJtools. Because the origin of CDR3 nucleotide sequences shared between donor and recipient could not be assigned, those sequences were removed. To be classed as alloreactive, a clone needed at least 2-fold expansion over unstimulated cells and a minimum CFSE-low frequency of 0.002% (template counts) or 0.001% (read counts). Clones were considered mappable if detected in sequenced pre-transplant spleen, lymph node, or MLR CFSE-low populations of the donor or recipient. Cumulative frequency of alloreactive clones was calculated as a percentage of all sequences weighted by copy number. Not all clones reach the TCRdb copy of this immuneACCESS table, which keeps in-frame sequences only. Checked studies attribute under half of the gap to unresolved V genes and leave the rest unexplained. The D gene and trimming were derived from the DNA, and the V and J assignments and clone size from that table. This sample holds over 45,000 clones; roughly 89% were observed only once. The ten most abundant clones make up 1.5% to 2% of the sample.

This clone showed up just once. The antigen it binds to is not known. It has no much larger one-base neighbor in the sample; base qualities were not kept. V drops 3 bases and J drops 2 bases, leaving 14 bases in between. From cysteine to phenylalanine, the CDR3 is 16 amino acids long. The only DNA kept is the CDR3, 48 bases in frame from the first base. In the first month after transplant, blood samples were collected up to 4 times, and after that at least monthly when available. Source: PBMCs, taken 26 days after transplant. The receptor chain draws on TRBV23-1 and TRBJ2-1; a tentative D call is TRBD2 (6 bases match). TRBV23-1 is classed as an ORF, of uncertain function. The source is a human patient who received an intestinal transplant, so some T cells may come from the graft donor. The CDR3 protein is CASSHTGRSPYNEQFF. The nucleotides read TGCGCCAGCAGTCACACCGGGAGAAGCCCCTACAATGAGCAGTTCTTC.